This entry lists 14 T cell receptor beta chains sequenced from one sample in a study of T cell changes during pregnancy in multiple sclerosis. The assay was immunoSEQ multiplex PCR, and TCRdb's table has in-frame clones only and misses some. The sample includes about 69,000 clones, approximately 91% of them seen just once. The sample consisted of peripheral blood, taken in the third trimester of pregnancy. The receptor set was obtained from a female donor with multiple sclerosis, enrolled in a pregnancy study.

The J gene is TRBJ1-2, the V gene TRBV18, with 9 bases aligning to TRBD1. From germline, CDR1 is KGHSH and CDR2 LQKENI. This CDR3 has 14 residues. J lost 3 bases, V lost 6 bases, and 5 bases had no gene match. DNA for the CDR3: TGTGCCAGCTCTACACAGGGGGCCGACTATGGCTACACCTTC. It translates to CASSTQGADYGYTF.

The CDR3 is CASGGTAYNYGYTF. DNA for the CDR3: TGTGCCAGCGGGGGGACGGCTTATAACTATGGCTACACCTTC. The V gene is TRBV6-5, the J gene TRBJ1-2; possibly TRBD1 for D (5 bases). CDR3 length: 14 amino acids. CDR1 MNHEY and CDR2 SVGAGI come from the germline V gene. The V and J ends lost 8 bases and 1 base respectively, with 14 bases between them.

The chain recombines TRBV5-1 with TRBJ2-3, with D perhaps matching TRBD1 (7 bases). The CDR3 is made up of 14 amino acids. V was clipped by 6 bases and J by 4 bases, with 15 bases between them. CDR1 and CDR2 (germline): SGHRS, YFSETQ. CDR3 nucleotides: TGCGCCAGCACCATCCAGGGGGGTTCAGATACGCAGTATTTT. Its protein is CASTIQGGSDTQYF.

The gene calls are TRBV19 and TRBJ1-2; the D is unclear. This CDR3 region has 15 residues. Deletions cut 5 bases from V and 0 bases from J, with 13 bases between. CDR1 and CDR2 from the germline V gene are LNHDA and SQIVND (reference sequence). The CDR3 DNA is TGTGCCAGTAGTGAGGTATGGCGAGCTAACTATGGCTACACCTTC. Its protein is CASSEVWRANYGYTF. Full variable domain (missing parts from reference TRBV19 and TRBJ1-2): DGGITQSPKYLFRKEGQNVTLSCEQNLNHDAMYWYRQDPGQGLRLIYYSQIVNDFQKGDIAEGYSVSREKKESFPLTVTSAQKNPTAFYLCASSEVWRANYGYTFGSGTRLTVV.

V gene TRBV9 combines with J gene TRBJ2-5; TRBD2 matches 7 bases. Trimming took 0 bases from V and 3 from J; bases not matched to a gene: 5. The V gene's germline CDR1 is SGDLS and CDR2 YYNGEE. This CDR3 has 15 amino acids. For the CDR3, the DNA is TGTGCCAGCAGCGTAGGGGAGGGAGGGGAAGAGACCCAGTACTTC. Amino acids: CASSVGEGGEETQYF.

The chain links TRBV7-2 to TRBJ1-1; the D is unclear. V gave up 7 bases and J gave up 0 bases, with 12 bases separating them. CDR1 and CDR2 from the germline V gene are SGHTA and FQGNSA. CDR3 length: 14 amino acids. The CDR3 DNA reads as TGTGCCAGCATGGGAGCGTGGATGAACACTGAAGCTTTCTTT. Residues: CASMGAWMNTEAFF. The full variable domain, rest sourced from reference TRBV7-2 and TRBJ1-1, is GAGVSQSPSNKVTEKGKDVELRCDPISGHTALYWYRQSLGQGLEFLIYFQGNSAPDKSGLPSDRFSAERTGGSVSTLTIQRTQQEDSAVYLCASMGAWMNTEAFFGQGTRLTVV.

The chain recombines TRBV7-2 with TRBJ2-4, with 7 bases identical to TRBD2. The germline V gene encodes CDR1 SGHTA and CDR2 FQGNSA. This CDR3 comprises 13 residues. V gave up 3 bases and J gave up 5 bases; unmatched junction bases: 1. This chain's CDR3 is CASSFRGENIQYF. The CDR3 DNA reads as TGTGCCAGCAGCTTTCGGGGGGAAAACATTCAGTACTTC.

The chain carries TRBV4-2 and TRBJ2-1, with 11 bases aligning to TRBD1. V was pared by 3 bases and J by 4 bases, with 2 bases of the junction left unmatched. The V gene's germline CDR1 is LGHNA and CDR2 YNFKEQ. This CDR3 is built from 15 residues. The CDR3 protein is CASSQGQGDYNEQFF. The CDR3 DNA reads TGTGCCAGCAGCCAGGGACAGGGGGATTACAATGAGCAGTTCTTC.

The V call is TRBV11-2, the J call TRBJ1-2, with a possible D match to TRBD1 (6 bases). V lost 5 bases and J lost 8, with 15 bases in between. CDR3 length: 13 amino acids. Per germline, CDR1 SGHAT and CDR2 FQNNGV. CDR3 bases: TGTGCCAGCAGCCAACTCCGGGACACGGGCTACACCTTC. It translates to CASSQLRDTGYTF.

This clone was detected only once. This sequence joins TRBV5-1 and TRBJ1-1; 7 bases fit TRBD1. Germline V gives CDR1 SGHRS, CDR2 YFSETQ. The V and J ends lost 7 bases and 1 base, in that order; junction bases with no gene match: 4. The CDR3 spans 13 residues. The CDR3 DNA follows: TGCGCCAGCTCCACAGGGGCGAACACTGAAGCTTTCTTT. Encoded protein: CASSTGANTEAFF.

The chain uses TRBV5-6 and TRBJ1-1, with no clear D. V lost 0 bases, J lost 3 bases, and 6 bases lay in between. The CDR3 sequence is 13 residues long. CDR1 is SGHDT, CDR2 YYEEEE, per germline. CDR3 protein: CASSLDVYTEAFF. The DNA of the CDR3 is TGTGCCAGCAGCTTGGATGTCTACACTGAAGCTTTCTTT. Complete variable domain (other parts from reference TRBV5-6 and TRBJ1-1): DAGVTQSPTHLIKTRGQQVTLRCSPKSGHDTVSWYQQALGQGPQFIFQYYEEEERQRGNFPDRFSGHQFPNYSSELNVNALLLGDSALYLCASSLDVYTEAFFGQGTRLTVV.

The chain recombines TRBV5-5 with TRBJ2-1; TRBD2 matches 7 bases. V trimming: 1 base; J trimming: 3 bases; junction bases outside the gene matches: 4. The CDR3 length is 15 residues. Germline CDR1 SGHKS, CDR2 YYEKEE (reference sequence). The CDR3 nucleotides are TGTGCCAGCAGCTTGAGTGGGGGGGGCTACAATGAGCAGTTCTTC. This gives the protein CASSLSGGGYNEQFF.

This clone came up once. The chain is built from TRBV5-5 and TRBJ2-5; D perhaps matches TRBD1 (5 bases). The CDR3 runs to 14 residues. The V end was cut by 0 bases, the J end by 4 bases, with 10 bases between. Germline V gene data show CDR1 as SGHKS and CDR2 as YYEKEE (reference sequence). DNA of the CDR3: TGTGCCAGCAGCTTGGAAGGGGTAGGAGAGACCCAGTACTTC. This translates into CASSLEGVGETQYF.

This clone was detected once. The CDR3 region is CASSATGGDQPQHF. The CDR3 bases are TGTGCCAGCAGCGCGACAGGGGGCGACCAGCCCCAGCATTTT. V is TRBV9 and J is TRBJ1-5; 10 nucleotides agree with TRBD1. The germline gives CDR1 SGDLS, CDR2 YYNGEE. The CDR3 is 14 residues long. V trimming: 3 bases; J trimming: 7 bases; junction bases outside the gene matches: 4.